This is a list of T cell receptor beta chains from one sample in a study of blood T cells in healthy people across ages. TCRdb recomputed calls from the 5' RACE reads with MiXCR, one row per CDR3 protein. The sample consists of 1.5 million to 1.8 million distinct CDR3 sequences, less than 45% of them appearing once. Input material: blood. The source of these receptors is a woman younger than 35 in good health. The CDR3 runs from the conserved cysteine through the conserved F or W. The D gene is left open where the match is weak. Clone size is stated in some rows and not others, as once, few, many or a class when expanded.

j_call d_call v_call clone_size cdr3_nt cdr3_aa
TRBJ2-5 TRBD2 TRBV2 few TGTGCCAGCAGACGAAGCTTTGCCGGGGGGGAGACCCAGTACTTC CASRRSFAGGETQYF
TRBJ2-3 . TRBV7-9 few TGTGCCAGCACCCCGTTAGCAATTAGCACAGATACGCAGTATTTT CASTPLAISTDTQYF
TRBJ2-3 . TRBV6-2/TRBV6-3 few TGTGCCAGCAGTTACGGGACCCCGCCAACGCAGTATTTT CASSYGTPPTQYF
TRBJ2-7 . TRBV27 . TGTGCCAGCAGTTTCACTGGGGGGATCTCCTACGAGCAGTACTTC CASSFTGGISYEQYF
TRBJ2-7 . TRBV27 . TGTGCCAGCAGTAGCAGGGGGGCCTTCTACAATGAGCAGTACTTC CASSSRGAFYNEQYF
TRBJ2-1 . TRBV7-2 . TGTGCCAGCAGCCGCGCTCGTAGAGACGAGCAGTTCTTC CASSRARRDEQFF
TRBJ2-3 . TRBV7-2 . TGTGCCAGTGTCAGGCAGGCGGAGTCTAGCACAGATACGCAGTATTTT CASVRQAESSTDTQYF
TRBJ1-2 . TRBV6-5 . TGTGCCAGCAGTTTTTCCGGGATAGTGATGGATGGCTACACCTTC CASSFSGIVMDGYTF
TRBJ2-7 TRBD2 TRBV12-3/TRBV12-4 . TGTGCCAGCAGTTCTGGCGGGAGGGGACACTACGAGCAGTACTTC CASSSGGRGHYEQYF
TRBJ2-7 . TRBV27 once TGTGCCAGCAGTTTAGCGGATAACCACTACGAGCAGTACTTC CASSLADNHYEQYF
TRBJ2-1 TRBD2 TRBV29-1 few TGCAGCGTTGTTCTAGCGGTTAACCCCTACAATGAGCAGTTCTTC CSVVLAVNPYNEQFF
TRBJ1-1 . TRBV18 . TGTGCCAGCTCACTCCAGGGGAAGTCTGAAGCTTTCTTT CASSLQGKSEAFF
TRBJ2-7 TRBD2 TRBV7-2 . TGTGTCAGCAGCTTAGTTCCGACTAGCGGGACTTACGAGCAGTACTTC CVSSLVPTSGTYEQYF
TRBJ1-2 . TRBV12-3/TRBV12-4 few TGTGCCAGCAGTCTCGCCTTTGGCTACACCTTC CASSLAFGYTF
TRBJ1-2 . TRBV30 . TGTGCCTGGAGTCTCCCCGGAGGCCATGGCTACACCTTC CAWSLPGGHGYTF
TRBJ2-7 . TRBV27 few TGTGCCAGCAGTTCCGGCGGGAACCCCTACGAGCAGTACTTC CASSSGGNPYEQYF
TRBJ1-2 . TRBV2 . TGTGCCAGCAGTTCCGACCGACACTATGGCTACACCTTC CASSSDRHYGYTF
TRBJ2-7 TRBD1 TRBV18 . TGTGCCGGCCGACAGGGGGGCAATGAGCAGTACTTC CAGRQGGNEQYF
TRBJ2-3 TRBD2 TRBV24-1 . TGTGCCACCAGTGAAGGCGGGGGGGGTACCACAGATACGCAGTATTTT CATSEGGGGTTDTQYF
TRBJ2-7 TRBD2 TRBV6-2/TRBV6-3 . TGTGCCAGCAGACCCACCGGGACTAGCTTCTACGAGCAGTACTTC CASRPTGTSFYEQYF
TRBJ1-2 TRBD1 TRBV20-1 few TGCAGTGCCTTCCACAGGGGCGGCGGCTACACCTTC CSAFHRGGGYTF
TRBJ2-1 TRBD2 TRBV11-1 . TGTGCCAGCGTCCGGACTAGCGTTTTTAGCTCCTACAATGAGCAGTTCTTC CASVRTSVFSSYNEQFF
TRBJ1-5 TRBD1 TRBV15 . TGTGCCACCAGCGCTTCGCAGGGGGCTGAGCAGCCCCAGCATTTT CATSASQGAEQPQHF
TRBJ2-2 . TRBV7-8 once TGTGCCAGCAGCTTGGACTGGTTAAACACCGGGGAGCTGTTTTTT CASSLDWLNTGELFF
TRBJ2-5 . TRBV3-1 . TGTGCCAGCAGCCAAGATTCGGCCATAGGATACCAAGAGACCCAGTACTTC CASSQDSAIGYQETQYF
TRBJ1-1 . TRBV25-1 . TGTGCCAGCAGTGAACTCGGGGCCGTGAACACTGAAGCTTTCTTT CASSELGAVNTEAFF
TRBJ2-1 TRBD1 TRBV6-2/TRBV6-3 . TGTGCCGGCAGTTCCGCGGGACAGGGCCCCAATGAGCAGTTCTTC CAGSSAGQGPNEQFF
TRBJ2-1 . TRBV3-1 . TGTGCCAGCAGCCAGGGGACCATCGAGAATGAGCAGTTCTTC CASSQGTIENEQFF
TRBJ2-7 . TRBV7-8 few TGTGCCAGCAGCCTAGGGACATGGTCCTACGAGCAGTACTTC CASSLGTWSYEQYF
TRBJ2-1 . TRBV18 few TGTGCCAGCTCACCACCGGGGGCCTCCTACAATGAGCAGTTCTTC CASSPPGASYNEQFF
TRBJ1-2 . TRBV19 . TGTGCCAGTAGTATCGCTGACAGCAACTATGGCTACACCTTC CASSIADSNYGYTF